The present entry profiles one TCR beta chain with its context. The source of the sample is a study of blood T cell repertoires in COVID-19. CDR3 length equals 15 residues. Germline-derived CDR1 and CDR2 are SGHVS and FQNEAQ. V was clipped by 4 bases and J by 1 base, with 13 bases between them. Clones were sequenced by immunoSEQ multiplex PCR, and TCRdb holds only the in-frame ones, with some missing. The table records tens of thousands of clones, about 83% of them present only once. This sequence was found in a man in his sixties or seventies with active COVID-19. The specimen sequenced was peripheral blood. J is TRBJ2-5 and V is TRBV7-8; tentatively, D is TRBD1 (5 bases). CDR3 residues: CASSSTRQFQETQYF. For the CDR3, the DNA is TGTGCCAGCAGCTCCACCCGACAGTTCCAAGAGACCCAGTACTTC.